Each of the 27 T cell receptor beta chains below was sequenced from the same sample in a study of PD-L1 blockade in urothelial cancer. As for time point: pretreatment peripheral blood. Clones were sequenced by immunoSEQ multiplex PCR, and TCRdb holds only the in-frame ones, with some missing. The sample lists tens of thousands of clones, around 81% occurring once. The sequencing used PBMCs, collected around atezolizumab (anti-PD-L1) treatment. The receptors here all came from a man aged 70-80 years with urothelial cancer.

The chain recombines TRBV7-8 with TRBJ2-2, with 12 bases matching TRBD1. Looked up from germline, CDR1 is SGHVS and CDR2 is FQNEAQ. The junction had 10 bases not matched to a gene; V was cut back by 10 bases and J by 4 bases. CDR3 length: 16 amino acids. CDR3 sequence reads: CATTLGDRGLTGELFF. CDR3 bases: TGTGCCACTACCTTGGGGGACAGGGGGCTCACCGGGGAGCTGTTTTTT. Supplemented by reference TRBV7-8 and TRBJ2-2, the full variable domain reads GAGVSQSPRYKVAKRGQDVALRCDPISGHVSLFWYQQALGQGPEFLTYFQNEAQLDKSGLPSDRFFAERPEGSVSTLKIQRTQQEDSAVYLCATTLGDRGLTGELFFGEGSRLTVL.

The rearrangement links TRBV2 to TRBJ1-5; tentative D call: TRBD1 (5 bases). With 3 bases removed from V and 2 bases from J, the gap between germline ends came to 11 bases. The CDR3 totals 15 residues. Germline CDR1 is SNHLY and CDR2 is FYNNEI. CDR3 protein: CASSDRRGGNQPQHF. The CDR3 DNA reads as TGTGCCAGCAGTGATCGGAGGGGTGGCAATCAGCCCCAGCATTTT. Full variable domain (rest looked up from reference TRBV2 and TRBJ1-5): EPEVTQTPSHQVTQMGQEVILRCVPISNHLYFYWYRQILGQKVEFLVSFYNNEISEKSEIFDDQFSVERPDGSNFTLKIRSTKLEDSAMYFCASSDRRGGNQPQHFGDGTRLSIL.

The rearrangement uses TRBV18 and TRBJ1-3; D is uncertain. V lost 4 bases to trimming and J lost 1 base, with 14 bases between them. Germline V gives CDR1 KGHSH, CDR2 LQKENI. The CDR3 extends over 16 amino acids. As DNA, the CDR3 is TGTGCCAGCTCACTGCGGGCCGGGCCTTCTGGAAACACCATATATTTT. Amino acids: CASSLRAGPSGNTIYF.

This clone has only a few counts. CDR3 coding DNA: TGTGCCAGCAGCTCCCGAGCCTTGGGACAGGGGAGGTCTAACTATGGCTACACCTTC. This encodes CASSSRALGQGRSNYGYTF. This chain uses TRBV7-8 with TRBJ1-2; TRBD1 matches 10 bases. The ends lost 4 bases at V and 0 bases at J; junction bases unmatched: 14. Germline-derived CDR1 and CDR2 are SGHVS and FQNEAQ. The CDR3 spans 19 residues.

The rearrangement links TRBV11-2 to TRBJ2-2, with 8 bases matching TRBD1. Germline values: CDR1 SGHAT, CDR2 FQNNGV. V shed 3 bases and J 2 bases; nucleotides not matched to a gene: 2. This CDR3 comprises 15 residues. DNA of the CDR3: TGTGCCAGCAGCTTTTCAGGGGGCAACACCGGGGAGCTGTTTTTT. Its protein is CASSFSGGNTGELFF.

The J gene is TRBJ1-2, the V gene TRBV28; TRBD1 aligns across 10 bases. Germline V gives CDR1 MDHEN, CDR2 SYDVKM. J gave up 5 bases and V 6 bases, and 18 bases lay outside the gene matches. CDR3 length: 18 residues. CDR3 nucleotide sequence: TGTGCCAGCAGAACACTCAGGGGACAGGGGCCGGAAAAGTATGGCTACACCTTC. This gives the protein CASRTLRGQGPEKYGYTF.

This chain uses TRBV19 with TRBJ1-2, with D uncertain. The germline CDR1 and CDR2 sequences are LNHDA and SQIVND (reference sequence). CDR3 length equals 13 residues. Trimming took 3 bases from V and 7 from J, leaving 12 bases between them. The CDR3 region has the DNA TGTGCCAGTAGTATCAACCCTACGGGTGGCTACACCTTC. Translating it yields CASSINPTGGYTF. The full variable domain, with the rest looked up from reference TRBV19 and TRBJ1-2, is DGGITQSPKYLFRKEGQNVTLSCEQNLNHDAMYWYRQDPGQGLRLIYYSQIVNDFQKGDIAEGYSVSREKKESFPLTVTSAQKNPTAFYLCASSINPTGGYTFGSGTRLTVV.

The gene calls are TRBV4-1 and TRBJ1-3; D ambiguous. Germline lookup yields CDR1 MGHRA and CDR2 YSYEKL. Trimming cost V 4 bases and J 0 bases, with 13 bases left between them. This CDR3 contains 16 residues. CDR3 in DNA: TGCGCCAGCAGCCCCTTGTTGGGCTTCTCTGGAAACACCATATATTTT. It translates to CASSPLLGFSGNTIYF.

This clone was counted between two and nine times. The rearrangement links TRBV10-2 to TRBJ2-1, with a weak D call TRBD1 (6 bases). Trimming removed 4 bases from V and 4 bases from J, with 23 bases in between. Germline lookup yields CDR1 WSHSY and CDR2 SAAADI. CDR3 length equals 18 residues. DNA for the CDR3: TGCGCCAGCAGTGGGGTTAGCAGGGATTGGGGGCGATACAATGAGCAGTTCTTC. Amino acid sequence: CASSGVSRDWGRYNEQFF.

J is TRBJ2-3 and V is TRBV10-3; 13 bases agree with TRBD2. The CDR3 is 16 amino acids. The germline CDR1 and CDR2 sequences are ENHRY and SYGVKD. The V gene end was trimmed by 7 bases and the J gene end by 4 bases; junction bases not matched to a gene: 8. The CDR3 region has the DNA TGTGCCATCACCCCTGGACTAGCGGGAGTTGCAGATACGCAGTATTTT. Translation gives CAITPGLAGVADTQYF.

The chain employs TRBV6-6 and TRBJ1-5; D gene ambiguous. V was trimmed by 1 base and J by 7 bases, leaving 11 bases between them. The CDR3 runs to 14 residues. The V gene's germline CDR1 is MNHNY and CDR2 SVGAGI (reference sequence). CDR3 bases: TGTGCCAGCAGTTACTGGAGTAATGGACAGCCCCAGCATTTT. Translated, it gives CASSYWSNGQPQHF.

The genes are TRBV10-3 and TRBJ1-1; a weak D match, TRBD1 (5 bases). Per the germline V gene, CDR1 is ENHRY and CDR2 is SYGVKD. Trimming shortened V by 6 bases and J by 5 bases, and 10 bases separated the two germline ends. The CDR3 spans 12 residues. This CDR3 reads CAIRDRRTEAFF. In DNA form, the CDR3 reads TGTGCCATCAGAGACAGAAGAACTGAAGCTTTCTTT.

CDR3 sequence: CASSLDRTGGGSYEQYF. Written as DNA, the CDR3 is TGTGCCAGCAGCTTAGATCGGACAGGGGGTGGATCATACGAGCAGTACTTC. V is TRBV11-2 and J is TRBJ2-7; 10 nucleotides agree with TRBD1. The trim removed 0 bases at V and 4 bases at J, leaving 9 bases unmatched. Germline V CDR1 and CDR2: SGHAT, FQNNGV. CDR3 length equals 17 residues. Full variable domain (remainder filled in from reference TRBV11-2 and TRBJ2-7): EAGVAQSPRYKIIEKRQSVAFWCNPISGHATLYWYQQILGQGPKLLIQFQNNGVVDDSQLPKDRFSAERLKGVDSTLKIQPAKLEDSAVYLCASSLDRTGGGSYEQYFGPGTRLTVT.

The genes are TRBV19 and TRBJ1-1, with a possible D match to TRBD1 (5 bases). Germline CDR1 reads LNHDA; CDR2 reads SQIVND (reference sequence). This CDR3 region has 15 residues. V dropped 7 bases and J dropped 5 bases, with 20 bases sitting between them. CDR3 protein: CASNPPPGFGTEAFF. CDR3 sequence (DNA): TGTGCCAGTAATCCCCCGCCAGGGTTTGGAACTGAAGCTTTCTTT.

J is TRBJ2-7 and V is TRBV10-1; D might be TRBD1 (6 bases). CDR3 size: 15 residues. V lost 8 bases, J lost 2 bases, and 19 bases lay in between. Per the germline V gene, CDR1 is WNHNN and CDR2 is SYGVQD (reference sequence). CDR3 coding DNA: TGCGCCAGCTCGAGACAGGAGGATCCAACCTACGAGCAGTACTTC. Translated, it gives CASSRQEDPTYEQYF.

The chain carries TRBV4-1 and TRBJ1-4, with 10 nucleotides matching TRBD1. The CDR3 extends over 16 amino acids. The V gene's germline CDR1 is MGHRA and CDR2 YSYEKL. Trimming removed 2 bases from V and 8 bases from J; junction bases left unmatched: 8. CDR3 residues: CASSQKRTGGGEKLFF. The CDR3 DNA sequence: TGCGCCAGCAGCCAAAAACGGACAGGGGGGGGAGAAAAACTGTTTTTT.

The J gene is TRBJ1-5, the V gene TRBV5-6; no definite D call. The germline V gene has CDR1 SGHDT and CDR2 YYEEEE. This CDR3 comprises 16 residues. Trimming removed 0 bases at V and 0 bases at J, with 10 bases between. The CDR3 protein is CASSLGGGNSNQPQHF. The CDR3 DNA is TGTGCCAGCAGCTTGGGAGGCGGAAATAGCAATCAGCCCCAGCATTTT.

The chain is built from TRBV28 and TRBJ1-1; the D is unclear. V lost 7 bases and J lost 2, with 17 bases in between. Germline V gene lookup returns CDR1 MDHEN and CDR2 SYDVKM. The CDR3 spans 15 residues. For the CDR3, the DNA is TGTGCCAGCACCCTGAGGGTTCCATTTAACACTGAAGCTTTCTTT. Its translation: CASTLRVPFNTEAFF.

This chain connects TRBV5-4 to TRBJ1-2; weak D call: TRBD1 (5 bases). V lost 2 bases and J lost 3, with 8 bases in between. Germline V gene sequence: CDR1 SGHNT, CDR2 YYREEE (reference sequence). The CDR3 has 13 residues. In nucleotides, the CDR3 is TGTGCCAGCAGCTTCGGGGGTTACTATGGCTACACCTTC. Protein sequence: CASSFGGYYGYTF. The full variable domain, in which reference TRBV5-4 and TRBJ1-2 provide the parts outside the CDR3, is ETGVTQSPTHLIKTRGQQVTLRCSSQSGHNTVSWYQQALGQGPQFIFQYYREEENGRGNFPPRFSGLQFPNYSSELNVNALELDDSALYLCASSFGGYYGYTFGSGTRLTVV.

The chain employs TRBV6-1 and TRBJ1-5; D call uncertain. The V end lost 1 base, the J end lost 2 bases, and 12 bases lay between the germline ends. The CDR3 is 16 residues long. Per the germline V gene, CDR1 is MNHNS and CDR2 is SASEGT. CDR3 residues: CASSEGVSLGNQPQHF. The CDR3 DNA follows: TGTGCCAGCAGTGAAGGCGTCTCTTTGGGCAATCAGCCCCAGCATTTT.

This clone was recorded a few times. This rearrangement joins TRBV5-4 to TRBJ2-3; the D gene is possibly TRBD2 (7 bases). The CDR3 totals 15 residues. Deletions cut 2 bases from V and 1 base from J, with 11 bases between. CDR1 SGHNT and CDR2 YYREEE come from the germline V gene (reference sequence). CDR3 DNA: TGTGCCAGCAGCTTAACAGGGAGGGGCACAGATACGCAGTATTTT. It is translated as CASSLTGRGTDTQYF.

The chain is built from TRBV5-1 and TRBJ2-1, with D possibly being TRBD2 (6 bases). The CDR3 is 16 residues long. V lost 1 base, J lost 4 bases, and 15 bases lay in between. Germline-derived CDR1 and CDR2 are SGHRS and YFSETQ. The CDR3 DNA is TGCGCCAGCAGCTTGTTGGGACTGGACCAGTACAATGAGCAGTTCTTC. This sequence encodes CASSLLGLDQYNEQFF.

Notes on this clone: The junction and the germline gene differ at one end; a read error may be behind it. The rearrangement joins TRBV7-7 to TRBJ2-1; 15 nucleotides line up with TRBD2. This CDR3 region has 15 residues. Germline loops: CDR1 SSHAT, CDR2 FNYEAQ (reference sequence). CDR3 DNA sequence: TGTGCTAGCAGCTCAGGACTAGCGGGGGGGGATGAGCAGTTCTTC. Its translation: CASSSGLAGGDEQFF. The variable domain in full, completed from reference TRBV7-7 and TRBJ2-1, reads GAGVSQSPRYKVTKRGQDVTLRCDPISSHATLYWYQQALGQGPEFLTYFNYEAQPDKSGLPSDRFSAERPEGSISTLTIQRTEQRDSAMYRCASSSGLAGGDEQFFGPGTRLTVL.

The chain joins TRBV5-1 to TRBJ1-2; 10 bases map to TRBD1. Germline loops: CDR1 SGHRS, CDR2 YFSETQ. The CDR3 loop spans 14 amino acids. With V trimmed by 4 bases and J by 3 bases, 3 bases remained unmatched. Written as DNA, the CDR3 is TGCGCCAGCAGCAGGACAGGGGGGGACTATGGCTACACCTTC. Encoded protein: CASSRTGGDYGYTF.

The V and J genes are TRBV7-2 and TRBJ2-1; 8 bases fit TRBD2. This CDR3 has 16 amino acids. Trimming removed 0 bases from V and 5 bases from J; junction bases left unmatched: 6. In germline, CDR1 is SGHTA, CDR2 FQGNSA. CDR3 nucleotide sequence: TGTGCCAGCAGCTTAGCGGGGGGACTAGTTCACAATGAGCAGTTCTTC. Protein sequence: CASSLAGGLVHNEQFF.

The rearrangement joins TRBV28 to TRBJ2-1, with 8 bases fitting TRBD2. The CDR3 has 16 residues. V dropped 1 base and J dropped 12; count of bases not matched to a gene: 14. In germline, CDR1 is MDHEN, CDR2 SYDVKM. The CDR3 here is CASSLSRQSTGLGQFF. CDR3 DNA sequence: TGTGCCAGCAGTTTATCGAGACAATCGACGGGACTAGGGCAGTTCTTC. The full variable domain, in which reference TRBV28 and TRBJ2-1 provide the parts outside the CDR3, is DVKVTQSSRYLVKRTGEKVFLECVQDMDHENMFWYRQDPGLGLRLIYFSYDVKMKEKGDIPEGYSVSREKKERFSLILESASTNQTSMYLCASSLSRQSTGLGQFFGPGTRLTVL.

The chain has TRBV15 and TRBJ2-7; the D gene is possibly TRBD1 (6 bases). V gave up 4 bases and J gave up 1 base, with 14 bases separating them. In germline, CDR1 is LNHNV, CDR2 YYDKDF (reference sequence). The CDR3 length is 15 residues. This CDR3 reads CATSNRDTASYEQYF. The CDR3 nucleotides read TGTGCCACCAGCAACCGGGACACGGCGTCCTACGAGCAGTACTTC.